This T cell receptor beta chain was recorded in a study of blood T cells in healthy people across ages. General study points: Higher naive T cell percentage went strongly together with higher TCR beta diversity.

This CDR3 region has 16 residues. The germline gives CDR1 LGHDT, CDR2 YNNKEL (reference sequence). Next came a second PCR, run for about 6 to 11 cycles, which used a sample-barcoded 5' primer along with a J-beta primer mix. The template-switch adaptor, which had 12 random nucleotides, put a tag on each cDNA molecule. In TCRdb, the 5' RACE reads were re-called with MiXCR into one record per CDR3 protein. The sample has some 1.6 million distinct CDR3 sequences, 34% seen once; the top ten hold around 10%. In this sample, this clonotype turned up a few times. Its matching antigen is unknown. Healthy Caucasians from Russia aged about 6 to 90 served as donors. Each sample yielded at least 6 million isolated PBMCs.

Specimen: blood. This TCR derives from a young woman in good health. The chain recombines TRBV3-1 with TRBJ2-7, with TRBD2 identical over 7 bases. The J call may not be correct, given that the DNA end is closer to TRBJ2-5. The chain's CDR3 is CASSLRQAGRTQTQYF. The CDR3 DNA follows: TGTGCCAGCAGCCTAAGGCAAGCGGGGCGAACCCAGACCCAGTACTTC.